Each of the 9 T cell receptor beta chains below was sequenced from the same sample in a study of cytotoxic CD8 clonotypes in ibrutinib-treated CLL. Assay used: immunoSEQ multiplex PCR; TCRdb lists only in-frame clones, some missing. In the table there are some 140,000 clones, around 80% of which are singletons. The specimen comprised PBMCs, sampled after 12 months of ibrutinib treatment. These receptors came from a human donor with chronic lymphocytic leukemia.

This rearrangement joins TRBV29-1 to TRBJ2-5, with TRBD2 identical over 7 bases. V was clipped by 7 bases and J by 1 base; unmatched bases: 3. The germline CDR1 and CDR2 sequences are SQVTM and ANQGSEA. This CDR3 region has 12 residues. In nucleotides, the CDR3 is TGCAGCGGGGGGGGGACCCAAGAGACCCAGTACTTC. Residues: CSGGGTQETQYF.

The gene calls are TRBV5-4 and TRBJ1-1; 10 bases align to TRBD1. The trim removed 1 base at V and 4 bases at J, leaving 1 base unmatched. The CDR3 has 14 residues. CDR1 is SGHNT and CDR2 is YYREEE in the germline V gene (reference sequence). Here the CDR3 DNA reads TGTGCCAGCAGCTTGCGGGACAGGGGCACTGAAGCTTTCTTT. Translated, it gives CASSLRDRGTEAFF.

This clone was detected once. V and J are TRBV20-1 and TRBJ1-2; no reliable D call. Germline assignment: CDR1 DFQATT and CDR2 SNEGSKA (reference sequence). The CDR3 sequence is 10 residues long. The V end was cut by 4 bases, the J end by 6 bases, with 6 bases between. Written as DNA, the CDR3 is TGCAGTGCTACCGAAAATGGCTACACCTTC. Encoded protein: CSATENGYTF.

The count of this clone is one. CDR3 region: CASSPDPSPYEQYF. CDR3 in DNA: TGTGCCAGCAGCCCGGACCCGTCCCCCTACGAGCAGTACTTC. The V call is TRBV5-6, the J call TRBJ2-7; no clear D gene. Trimming took 4 bases from V and 2 from J, leaving 13 bases between them. Germline CDR1 and CDR2: SGHDT and YYEEEE. The CDR3 extends over 14 amino acids.

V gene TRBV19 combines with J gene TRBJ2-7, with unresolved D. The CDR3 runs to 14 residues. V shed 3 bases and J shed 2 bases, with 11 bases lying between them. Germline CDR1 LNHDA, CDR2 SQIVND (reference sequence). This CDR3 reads CASSMGYLPYEQYF. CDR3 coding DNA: TGTGCCAGTAGTATGGGATATTTACCCTACGAGCAGTACTTC. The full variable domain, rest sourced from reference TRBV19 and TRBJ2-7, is DGGITQSPKYLFRKEGQNVTLSCEQNLNHDAMYWYRQDPGQGLRLIYYSQIVNDFQKGDIAEGYSVSREKKESFPLTVTSAQKNPTAFYLCASSMGYLPYEQYFGPGTRLTVT.

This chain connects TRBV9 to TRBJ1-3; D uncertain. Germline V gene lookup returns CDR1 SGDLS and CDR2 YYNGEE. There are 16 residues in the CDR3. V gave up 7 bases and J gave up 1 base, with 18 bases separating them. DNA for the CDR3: TGTGCCAGCGCCTTTGGTCCCGACCCTTCTGGAAACACCATATATTTT. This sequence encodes CASAFGPDPSGNTIYF.

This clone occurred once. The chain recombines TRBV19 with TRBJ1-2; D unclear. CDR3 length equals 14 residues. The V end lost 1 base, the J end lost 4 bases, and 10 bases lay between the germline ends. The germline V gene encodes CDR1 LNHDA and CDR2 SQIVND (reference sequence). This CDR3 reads CASSIVQSSYGYTF. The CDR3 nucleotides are TGTGCCAGTAGTATAGTACAGTCCTCCTATGGCTACACCTTC. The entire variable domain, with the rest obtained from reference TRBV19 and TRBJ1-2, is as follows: DGGITQSPKYLFRKEGQNVTLSCEQNLNHDAMYWYRQDPGQGLRLIYYSQIVNDFQKGDIAEGYSVSREKKESFPLTVTSAQKNPTAFYLCASSIVQSSYGYTFGSGTRLTVV.

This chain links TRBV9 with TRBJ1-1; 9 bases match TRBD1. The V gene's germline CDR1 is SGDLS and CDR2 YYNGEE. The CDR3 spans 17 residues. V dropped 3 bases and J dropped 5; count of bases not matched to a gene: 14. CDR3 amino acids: CASSGPNRGRGGTEAFF. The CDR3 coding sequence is TGTGCCAGCAGCGGACCTAACAGGGGGCGAGGTGGAACTGAAGCTTTCTTT. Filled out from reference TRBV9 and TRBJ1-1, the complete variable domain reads DSGVTQTPKHLITATGQRVTLRCSPRSGDLSVYWYQQSLDQGLQFLIQYYNGEERAKGNILERFSAQQFPDLHSELNLSSLELGDSALYFCASSGPNRGRGGTEAFFGQGTRLTVV.

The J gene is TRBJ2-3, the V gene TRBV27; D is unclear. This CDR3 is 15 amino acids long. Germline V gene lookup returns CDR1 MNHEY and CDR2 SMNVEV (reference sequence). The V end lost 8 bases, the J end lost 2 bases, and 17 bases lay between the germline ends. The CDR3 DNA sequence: TGTGCCAGCCTCAAGCTCGGGCAGGCCACAGATACGCAGTATTTT. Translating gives CASLKLGQATDTQYF.